The sequence of this T cell receptor beta chain was determined in a study of identical twins. As to this clonotype: The antigen is unknown.

MiXCR, applied by TCRdb to the 5' RACE reads, yields one record per CDR3 protein. The data contain 200,000 to 300,000 distinct CDR3 sequences, roughly 7% of them singletons. There were only healthy Caucasians among the donors. Trimming removed 2 bases from V and 6 bases from J; junction bases left unmatched: 6. The CDR3 has 16 residues. Per germline, CDR1 SGHNT and CDR2 YYREEE (reference sequence). Study observations and caveats: An excess of low generation probability was shown by twin-shared out-of-frame alpha sequences. Twin pairs had excess sharing that was weaker in beta out-of-frame sequences. Out-of-frame sharing of TCR alpha in monozygotic twins was underestimated by models.

A further study also used this sample, focusing on yellow fever vaccine responses in identical twins.

The J gene is TRBJ2-3, the V gene TRBV5-4; 13 nucleotides align to TRBD2. Sequenced material: memory (CD45RO+) T cells sorted from blood. The sequence derives from a woman under 30 in good health. This chain's CDR3 is CASSFRTSGSGDTQYF. The CDR3, as DNA: TGTGCCAGCAGCTTTCGGACTAGCGGGAGCGGGGATACGCAGTATTTT.